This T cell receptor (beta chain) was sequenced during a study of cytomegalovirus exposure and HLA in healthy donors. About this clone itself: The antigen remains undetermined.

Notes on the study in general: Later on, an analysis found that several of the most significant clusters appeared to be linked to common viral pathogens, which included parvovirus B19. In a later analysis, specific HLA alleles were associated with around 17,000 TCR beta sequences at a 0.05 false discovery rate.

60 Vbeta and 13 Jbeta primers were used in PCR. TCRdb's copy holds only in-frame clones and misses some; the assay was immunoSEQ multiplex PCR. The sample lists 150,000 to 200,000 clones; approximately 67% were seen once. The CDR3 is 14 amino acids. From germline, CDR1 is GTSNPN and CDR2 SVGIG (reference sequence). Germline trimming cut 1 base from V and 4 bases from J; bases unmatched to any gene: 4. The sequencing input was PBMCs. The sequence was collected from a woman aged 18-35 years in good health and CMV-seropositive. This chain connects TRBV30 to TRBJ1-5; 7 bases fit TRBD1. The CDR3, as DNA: TGTGCCTGGAGTGCCTTACAGGGGAATCAGCCCCAGCATTTT. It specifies CAWSALQGNQPQHF. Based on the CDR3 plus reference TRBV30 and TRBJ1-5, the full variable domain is SQTIHQWPATLVQPVGSPLSLECTVEGTSNPNLYWYRQAAGRGLQLLFYSVGIGQISSEVPQNLSASRPQDRQFILSSKKLLLSDSGFYLCAWSALQGNQPQHFGDGTRLSIL.